This TCR beta chain was identified during a study of cytomegalovirus exposure and HLA in healthy donors. Study outcomes and limitations: Confirmation in vitro established that a few CMV-associated chains were specific for CMV antigens. TCR beta chains numbering under 200 were designated cytomegalovirus-associated.

A multiplex PCR was run with 60 Vbeta primers and 13 Jbeta primers. TCRdb keeps only in-frame clones here, not all; method: immunoSEQ multiplex PCR. The sample includes roughly 160,000 clones, over 60% of them seen just once. As to this clone: Its antigen is unidentified.

The length of the CDR3 is 14 residues. From germline, CDR1 is MDHEN and CDR2 SYDVKM. The chain links TRBV28 to TRBJ2-5; maybe TRBD1 (6 bases). The last part of the DNA fits TRBJ2-7 better; the J call may be wrong. The source material was PBMCs. This receptor was obtained from a woman in her twenties or thirties in good health and CMV-seronegative. The CDR3 protein is CASSSPQGFFEQYF. DNA for the CDR3: TGTGCCAGCAGTTCCCCACAGGGTTTCTTCGAGCAGTACTTC.